This T cell receptor beta chain is drawn from a study of shared clonotypes between healthy human individuals. Study-level results: Clonotype sharing among donors was expected to depend on sequencing depth.

With regard to this clone: Antigen: not known.

Germline V gives CDR1 MNHNY, CDR2 SVGAGI (reference sequence). The CDR3 runs to 15 residues. V was cut by 6 bases and J by 7 bases, with 19 bases left in between. The deep-level immunoSEQ assay was used. In the authors' workflow: ImmunoSEQ output held junction-only sequences without quality scores, so filtering differed. Profiling relied on immunoSEQ multiplex PCR, and the TCRdb table lists in-frame clones only, not all of them. V and J calls plus clone size are reproduced from that table; the DNA served to infer D and trimming. The repertoire includes roughly 2 million clones, approximately 94% of them detected once, and around 0.13% sits in the top ten.

The chain employs TRBV6-6 and TRBJ1-5, with D possibly being TRBD1 (5 bases). The sequence was collected from a man aged 18 to 30 in good health. The sequenced material came from naive CD4+ T cells sorted from blood. The subset denotes: CD45RA+ positively selected. The chain's CDR3 is CASRSGTPVFQPQHF. The CDR3 nucleotides are TGTGCCAGCAGGAGCGGGACCCCCGTTTTCCAGCCCCAGCATTTT.